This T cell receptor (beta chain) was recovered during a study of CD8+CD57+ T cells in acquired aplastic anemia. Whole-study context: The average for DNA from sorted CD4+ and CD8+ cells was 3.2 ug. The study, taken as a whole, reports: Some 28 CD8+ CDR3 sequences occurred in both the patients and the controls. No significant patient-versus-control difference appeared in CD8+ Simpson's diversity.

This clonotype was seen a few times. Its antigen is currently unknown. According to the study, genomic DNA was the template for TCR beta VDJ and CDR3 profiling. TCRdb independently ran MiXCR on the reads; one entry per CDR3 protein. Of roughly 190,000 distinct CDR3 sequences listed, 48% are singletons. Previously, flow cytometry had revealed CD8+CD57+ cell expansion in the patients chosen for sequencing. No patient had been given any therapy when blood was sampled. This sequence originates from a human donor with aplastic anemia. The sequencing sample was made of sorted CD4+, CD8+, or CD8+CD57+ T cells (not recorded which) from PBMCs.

The CDR3 loop is CASSFGLAADTQYF. The CDR3, as DNA: TGTGCCAGCAGTTTTGGACTAGCAGCAGATACGCAGTATTTT. The rearrangement links TRBV28 to TRBJ2-3; 8 nucleotides align to TRBD2. Germline V CDR1 and CDR2: MDHEN, SYDVKM. This CDR3 contains 14 residues. V lost 3 bases and J lost 4; bases outside the gene matches: 3.